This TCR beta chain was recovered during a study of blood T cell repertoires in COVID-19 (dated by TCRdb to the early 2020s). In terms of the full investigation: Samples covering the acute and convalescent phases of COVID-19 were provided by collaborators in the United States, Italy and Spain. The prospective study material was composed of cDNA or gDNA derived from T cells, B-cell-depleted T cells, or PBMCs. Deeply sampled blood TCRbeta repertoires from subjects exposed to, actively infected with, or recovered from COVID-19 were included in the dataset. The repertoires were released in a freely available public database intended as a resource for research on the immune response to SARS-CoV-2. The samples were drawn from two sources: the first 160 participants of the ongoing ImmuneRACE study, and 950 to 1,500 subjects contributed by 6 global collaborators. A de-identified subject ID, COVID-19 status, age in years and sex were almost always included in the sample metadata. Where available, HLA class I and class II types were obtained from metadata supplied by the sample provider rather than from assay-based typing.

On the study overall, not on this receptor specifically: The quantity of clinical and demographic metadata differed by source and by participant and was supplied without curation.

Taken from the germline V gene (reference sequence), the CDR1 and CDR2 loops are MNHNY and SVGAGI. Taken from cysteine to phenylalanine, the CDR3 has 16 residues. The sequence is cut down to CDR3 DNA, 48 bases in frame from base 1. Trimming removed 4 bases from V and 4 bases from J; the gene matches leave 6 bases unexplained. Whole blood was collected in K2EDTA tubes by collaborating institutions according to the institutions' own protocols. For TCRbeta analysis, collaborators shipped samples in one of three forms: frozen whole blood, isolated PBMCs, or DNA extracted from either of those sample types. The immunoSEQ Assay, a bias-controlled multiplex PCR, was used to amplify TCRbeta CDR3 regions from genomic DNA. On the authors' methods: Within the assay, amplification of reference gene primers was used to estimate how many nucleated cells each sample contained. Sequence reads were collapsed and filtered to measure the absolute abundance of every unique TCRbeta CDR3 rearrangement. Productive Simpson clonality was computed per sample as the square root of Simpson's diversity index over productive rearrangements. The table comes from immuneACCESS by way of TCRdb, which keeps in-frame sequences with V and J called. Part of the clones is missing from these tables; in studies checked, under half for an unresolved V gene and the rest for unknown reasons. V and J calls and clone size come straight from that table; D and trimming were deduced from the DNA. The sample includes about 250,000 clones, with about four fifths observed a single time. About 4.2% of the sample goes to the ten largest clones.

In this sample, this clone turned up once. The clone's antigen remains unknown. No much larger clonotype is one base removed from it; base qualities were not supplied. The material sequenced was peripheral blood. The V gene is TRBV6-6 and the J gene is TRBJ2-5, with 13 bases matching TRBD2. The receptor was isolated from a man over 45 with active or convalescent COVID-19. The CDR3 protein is CASSSFRLAGGETQYF. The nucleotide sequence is TGTGCCAGCAGTTCCTTTCGACTAGCGGGGGGAGAGACCCAGTACTTC.